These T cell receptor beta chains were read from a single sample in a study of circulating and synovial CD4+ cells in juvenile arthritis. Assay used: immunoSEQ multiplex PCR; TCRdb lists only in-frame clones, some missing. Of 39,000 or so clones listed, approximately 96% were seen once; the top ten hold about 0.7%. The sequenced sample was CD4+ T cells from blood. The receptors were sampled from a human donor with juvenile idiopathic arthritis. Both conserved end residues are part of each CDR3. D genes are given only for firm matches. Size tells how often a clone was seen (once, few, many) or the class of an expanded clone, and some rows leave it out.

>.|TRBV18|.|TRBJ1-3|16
CASSKDSSSSGNTIYF
TGTGCCAGCTCAAAGGACAGCTCGAGCTCTGGAAACACCATATATTTT
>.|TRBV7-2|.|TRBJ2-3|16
CASSLAGAPSTDTQYF
TGTGCCAGCAGCTTAGCGGGGGCCCCTAGCACAGATACGCAGTATTTT
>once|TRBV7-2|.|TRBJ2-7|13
CASSYQTDYEQYF
TGTGCCAGCAGCTATCAGACAGACTACGAGCAGTACTTC
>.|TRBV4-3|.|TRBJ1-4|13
CASSQSRGEKLFF
TGCGCCAGCAGCCAAAGTAGGGGCGAAAAACTGTTTTTT
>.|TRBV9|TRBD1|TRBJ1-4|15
CASSVRTGSNEKLFF
TGTGCCAGCAGCGTAAGGACAGGGAGTAATGAAAAACTGTTTTTT
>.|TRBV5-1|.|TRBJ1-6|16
CASSPRGPWWNSPLHF
TGCGCCAGCAGCCCTAGGGGCCCCTGGTGGAATTCACCCCTCCACTTT
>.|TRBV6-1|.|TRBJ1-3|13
CATGGVPGNTIYF
TGTGCCACCGGTGGAGTTCCTGGAAACACCATATATTTT
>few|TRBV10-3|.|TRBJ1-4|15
CAISEQPTEEEKLFF
TGTGCCATCAGTGAGCAACCCACCGAGGAGGAAAAACTGTTTTTT
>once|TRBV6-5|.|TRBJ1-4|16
CASSYLQGSTNEKLFF
TGTGCCAGCAGTTACCTACAGGGTAGCACTAATGAAAAACTGTTTTTT
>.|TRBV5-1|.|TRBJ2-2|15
CASSFAGAGTGELFF
TGCGCCAGCAGCTTCGCGGGGGCTGGAACCGGGGAGCTGTTTTTT
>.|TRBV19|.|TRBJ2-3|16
CASSLNGQPYTDTQYF
TGTGCCAGTAGTCTTAACGGACAGCCCTACACAGATACGCAGTATTTT
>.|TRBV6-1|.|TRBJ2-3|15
CASSGRFVATDTQYF
TGTGCCAGCAGTGGTAGATTCGTCGCCACAGATACGCAGTATTTT
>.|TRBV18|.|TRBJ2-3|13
CASSRPGADTQYF
TGTGCCAGCTCACGCCCAGGGGCAGATACGCAGTATTTT
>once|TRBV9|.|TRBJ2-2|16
CASSERVSSNTGELFF
TGTGCCAGCAGCGAGAGGGTTTCATCGAACACCGGGGAGCTGTTTTTT
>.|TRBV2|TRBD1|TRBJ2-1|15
CASSGDRGIYNEQFF
TGTGCCAGCAGTGGGGACAGGGGAATCTACAATGAGCAGTTCTTC
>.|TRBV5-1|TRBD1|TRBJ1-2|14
CASSQNRQGYGYTF
TGCGCCAGCAGCCAGAACAGACAGGGCTATGGCTACACCTTC
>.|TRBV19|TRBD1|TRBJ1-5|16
CASTPLTGGISQPQHF
TGTGCCAGTACCCCTCTAACAGGGGGCATTAGTCAGCCCCAGCATTTT
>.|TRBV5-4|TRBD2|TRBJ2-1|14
CASTPRGGNNEQFF
TGTGCCAGCACCCCCCGGGGGGGAAACAATGAGCAGTTCTTC
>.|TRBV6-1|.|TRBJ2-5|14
CASSTQGIGETQYF
TGTGCCAGCAGTACCCAGGGGATTGGGGAGACCCAGTACTTC
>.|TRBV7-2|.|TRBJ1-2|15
CASSLRQGRDYGYTF
TGTGCCAGCAGCTTAAGGCAGGGAAGGGACTATGGCTACACCTTC
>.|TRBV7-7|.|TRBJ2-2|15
CASSLRGPGSGELFF
TGTGCCAGCAGCTTAAGAGGGCCTGGGAGCGGGGAGCTGTTTTTT
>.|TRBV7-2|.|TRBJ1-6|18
CASSLGRVTSSYNSPLHF
TGTGCCAGCAGCTTAGGCAGGGTAACAAGCTCCTATAATTCACCCCTCCACTTT
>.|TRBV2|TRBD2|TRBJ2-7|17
CASSDGAEKTSAYEQYF
TGTGCCAGCAGTGATGGGGCGGAAAAGACTAGCGCCTACGAGCAGTACTTC
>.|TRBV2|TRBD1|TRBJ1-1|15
CASSGRTGRNTEAFF
TGTGCCAGCAGTGGAAGGACAGGCAGGAACACTGAAGCTTTCTTT
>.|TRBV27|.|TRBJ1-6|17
CASSIRGQILRNSPLHF
TGTGCCAGCAGTATCCGCGGACAGATCCTAAGGAATTCACCCCTCCACTTT
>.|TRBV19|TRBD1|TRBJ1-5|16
CASSIKGAWSNQPQHF
TGTGCCAGTAGTATAAAGGGGGCGTGGAGCAATCAGCCCCAGCATTTT
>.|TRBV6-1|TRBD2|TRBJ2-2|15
CASSALAGSTGELFF
TGTGCCAGCAGTGCACTAGCGGGGAGCACCGGGGAGCTGTTTTTT
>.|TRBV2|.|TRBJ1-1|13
CASRVDSDTEAFF
TGTGCCAGCAGGGTAGACAGTGACACTGAAGCTTTCTTT
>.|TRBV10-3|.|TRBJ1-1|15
CAISEGGSIVMKDFF
TGTGCCATCAGTGAAGGAGGGTCGATTGTGATGAAGGATTTCTTT
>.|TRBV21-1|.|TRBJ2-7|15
CASSTSSRDRYEQYF
TGTGCCAGCAGCACTTCGTCCCGGGACAGGTACGAGCAGTACTTC
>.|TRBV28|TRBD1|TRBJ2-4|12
CASRTGGNIQYF
TGTGCCAGCAGGACAGGGGGCAACATTCAGTACTTC
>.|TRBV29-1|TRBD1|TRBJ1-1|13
CRDSGTGDTEAFF
TGCAGGGATTCCGGGACAGGAGACACTGAAGCTTTCTTT
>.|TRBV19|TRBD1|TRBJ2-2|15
CASSIQGAVTGELFF
TGTGCCAGTAGTATACAGGGGGCGGTCACCGGGGAGCTGTTTTTT
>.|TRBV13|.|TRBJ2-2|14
CASSLDSRAGELFF
TGTGCCAGCAGCTTAGACTCCCGTGCCGGGGAGCTGTTTTTT
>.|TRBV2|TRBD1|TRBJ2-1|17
CASSFPVTGDINDEQFF
TGTGCCAGCAGCTTCCCCGTCACAGGGGATATTAACGATGAGCAGTTCTTC
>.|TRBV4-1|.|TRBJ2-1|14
CASSQDILYNEQFF
TGCGCCAGCAGCCAAGATATCCTTTACAATGAGCAGTTCTTC
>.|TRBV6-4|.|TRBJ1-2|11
CASSVDYGYTF
TGTGCCAGCAGTGTCGACTATGGCTACACCTTC
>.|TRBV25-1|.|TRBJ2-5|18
CASSEALGESTAGETQYF
TGTGCCAGCAGTGAAGCTCTAGGAGAATCAACGGCTGGAGAGACCCAGTACTTC
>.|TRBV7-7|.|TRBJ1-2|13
CASSVKDSYGYTF
TGTGCCAGCAGCGTTAAGGACAGCTATGGCTACACCTTC
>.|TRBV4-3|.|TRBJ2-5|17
CASSQGTVTVGSETQYF
TGCGCCAGCAGCCAAGGGACTGTGACGGTCGGGTCGGAGACCCAGTACTTC
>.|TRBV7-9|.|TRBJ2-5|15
CASSLAETRGETQYF
TGTGCCAGCAGCTTAGCGGAGACTAGGGGAGAGACCCAGTACTTC
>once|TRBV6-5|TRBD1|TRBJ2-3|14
CASSYTLQGDTQYF
TGTGCCAGCAGTTACACACTACAGGGGGATACGCAGTATTTT
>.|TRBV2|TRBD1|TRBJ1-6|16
CASRDRHRLNNSPLHF
TGTGCCAGCAGGGACAGGCACCGTCTAAATAATTCACCCCTCCACTTT
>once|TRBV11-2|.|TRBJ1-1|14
CASSLSTVNTEAFF
TGTGCCAGCAGCTTATCGACAGTGAACACTGAAGCTTTCTTT
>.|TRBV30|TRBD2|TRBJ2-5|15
CAWSVYGGARETQYF
TGTGCCTGGAGTGTATACGGGGGGGCGCGTGAGACCCAGTACTTC
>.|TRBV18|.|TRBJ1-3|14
CASSPEGTGNTIYF
TGTGCCAGCTCACCAGAGGGTACTGGAAACACCATATATTTT
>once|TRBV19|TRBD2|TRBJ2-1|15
CASTVTSGGGNEQFF
TGTGCCAGCACCGTGACTAGCGGGGGTGGCAATGAGCAGTTCTTC
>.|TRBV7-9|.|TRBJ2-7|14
CASSLKDGRREQYF
TGTGCCAGCAGCTTAAAGGACGGCCGGAGGGAGCAGTACTTC